Listed below are T cell receptor beta chains from one sample, sequenced in a study of T cells in Graves' hyperthyroidism and ophthalmopathy. TCRdb itself ran the multiplex PCR reads through MiXCR, one entry per CDR3 protein. The sample yields roughly 500,000 distinct CDR3 sequences, 46% seen once. Sequencing was done on a sample of peripheral blood or thyroid tissue (not recorded which). These receptors were collected from an adult woman with Graves' disease, either hyperthyroidism or ophthalmopathy (not recorded which). Both conserved end residues are part of each CDR3. The D gene is left open where the match is weak. Some rows mark clone size as missing; the rest say once, few, many or name a class of expanded clone.

abundance	v_gene	j_gene	d_gene	CDR3aa	CDR3nt
many	TRBV13	TRBJ2-7	NA	CATERGRYGEQYF	TGTGCCACTGAAAGGGGGAGGTATGGAGAGCAGTACTTC
many	TRBV7-2	TRBJ2-2	NA	CASSLGVDRVGELFF	TGTGCCAGCAGCTTAGGGGTTGATCGGGTCGGGGAGCTGTTTTTT
many	TRBV10-3	TRBJ1-4	NA	CAISKSGSPDEKLFF	TGTGCCATCAGCAAGTCCGGGTCCCCGGACGAAAAACTGTTTTTT
NA	TRBV20-1	TRBJ1-2	NA	CSAADGPYGYTF	TGCAGTGCTGCGGACGGCCCCTATGGCTACACCTTC
few	TRBV18	TRBJ1-5	TRBD1	CASSTGVNQPQHF	TGTGCCAGCTCGACAGGGGTCAATCAGCCCCAGCATTTT
few	TRBV5-1	TRBJ2-7	NA	CASSYQTGAYEQYF	TGCGCCAGCAGCTACCAGACGGGGGCCTACGAGCAGTACTTC
many	TRBV7-8	TRBJ2-3	NA	CASSFDGSVSDTQYF	TGTGCCAGCAGCTTTGACGGGAGTGTGTCAGATACGCAGTATTTT
NA	TRBV10-3	TRBJ1-1	NA	CAISSGQSMNTEAFF	TGTGCCATCAGTTCAGGACAAAGCATGAACACTGAAGCTTTCTTT
NA	TRBV7-3	TRBJ1-1	NA	CASSSGLAGRRNTEAFF	TGTGCCAGCAGCTCCGGACTAGCGGGACGGAGGAACACTGAAGCTTTCTTT
NA	TRBV14	TRBJ1-1	TRBD1	CASSQVGQGRAFF	TGTGCCAGCAGCCAAGTAGGACAGGGGCGAGCTTTCTTT
few	TRBV7-2	TRBJ1-1	NA	CASSLARGGGEAFF	TGTGCCAGCAGCTTAGCGAGGGGGGGAGGTGAAGCTTTCTTT
many	TRBV7-2	TRBJ2-5	TRBD2	CASSSGGRAGETQYF	TGTGCCAGCAGCTCTGGCGGGAGGGCCGGAGAGACCCAGTACTTC
NA	TRBV7-2	TRBJ1-2	TRBD1	CASFRDRLYGYTF	TGTGCCAGCTTTCGGGACAGGCTTTATGGCTACACCTTC
many	TRBV11-2	TRBJ1-5	TRBD1	CASSPTGNQPQHF	TGTGCCAGCAGCCCGACAGGGAATCAGCCCCAGCATTTT
NA	TRBV2	TRBJ2-7	TRBD1	CASSAGTGRTYEQYF	TGTGCCAGCAGCGCCGGGACAGGGCGGACCTACGAGCAGTACTTC
NA	TRBV25-1	TRBJ1-2	TRBD1	CASTLDRGVGYTF	TGTGCCAGCACCCTAGACAGGGGAGTCGGCTACACCTTC
NA	TRBV5-1	TRBJ2-6	NA	CASSPTRSGANVLTF	TGCGCCAGCAGCCCCACCAGGTCTGGGGCCAACGTCCTGACTTTC
NA	TRBV7-2	TRBJ1-4	NA	CASSAPPAGEKLFF	TGTGCCAGCAGCGCACCTCCGGCGGGTGAAAAACTGTTTTTT
NA	TRBV29-1	TRBJ2-7	NA	CSTMGAGGYEQYF	TGCAGCACCATGGGGGCTGGGGGCTACGAGCAGTACTTC
NA	TRBV29-1	TRBJ2-2	NA	CSVEKSAGELFF	TGCAGCGTTGAAAAGTCTGCCGGGGAGCTGTTTTTT
many	TRBV12-3/TRBV12-4	TRBJ2-7	TRBD1	CASSPTRPGQGANEQYF	TGTGCCAGCAGCCCAACCCGCCCGGGACAGGGGGCCAACGAGCAGTACTTC
NA	TRBV9	TRBJ1-5	NA	CASSVEGGVNQPQHF	TGTGCCAGCAGCGTAGAGGGAGGGGTTAATCAGCCCCAGCATTTT
many	TRBV20-1	TRBJ2-5	TRBD2	CSASRLPAGAETQYF	TGCAGTGCTAGCCGCTTACCCGCGGGAGCAGAGACCCAGTACTTC
many	TRBV13	TRBJ1-4	NA	CASSFTTTNEKLFF	TGTGCCAGCAGCTTCACAACAACTAATGAAAAACTGTTTTTT